Sequencing of this T cell receptor (beta chain) was carried out in a study of T cells after posttransplantation cyclophosphamide. The study, taken as a whole, reports: TRB clonality was highly associated with recipient CMV seropositivity and reactivation. Donor-recipient repertoire similarity was low at 1-2 months, rising over year one. Skin or GI-infiltrating T cells shared few TRB sequences with blood.

Sampled 1 year posttransplant, controls received myeloablative marrow transplants, methotrexate and a calcineurin inhibitor. CDR1 and CDR2 from the germline V gene are SQVTM and ANQGSEA. Trimming cost V 6 bases and J 0 bases, with 11 bases left between them. The CDR3 is 13 amino acids. The assay was immunoSEQ multiplex PCR, and TCRdb's table has in-frame clones only and misses some. The sample contains around 17,000 clones, 70% to 90% of which appear only once. In regard to this clone: Its antigen is undetermined.

The chain joins TRBV29-1 to TRBJ1-1; the D is unclear. The receptor was derived from a young adult male patient who received an allogeneic stem cell transplant from an unrelated donor, was CMV-positive, and had acute and chronic GVHD. Some T cells may possibly be graft donor cells. The sample here was PBMCs, taken roughly 470 days after allogeneic stem cell transplant with calcineurin inhibitor and methotrexate. The CDR3 DNA sequence: TGCAGCGTACCGACCGACATGAACACTGAAGCTTTCTTT. The encoded protein is CSVPTDMNTEAFF. Full variable domain (missing parts from reference TRBV29-1 and TRBJ1-1): SAVISQKPSRDICQRGTSLTIQCQVDSQVTMMFWYRQQPGQSLTLIATANQGSEATYESGFVIDKFPISRPNLTFSTLTVSNMSPEDSSIYLCSVPTDMNTEAFFGQGTRLTVV.